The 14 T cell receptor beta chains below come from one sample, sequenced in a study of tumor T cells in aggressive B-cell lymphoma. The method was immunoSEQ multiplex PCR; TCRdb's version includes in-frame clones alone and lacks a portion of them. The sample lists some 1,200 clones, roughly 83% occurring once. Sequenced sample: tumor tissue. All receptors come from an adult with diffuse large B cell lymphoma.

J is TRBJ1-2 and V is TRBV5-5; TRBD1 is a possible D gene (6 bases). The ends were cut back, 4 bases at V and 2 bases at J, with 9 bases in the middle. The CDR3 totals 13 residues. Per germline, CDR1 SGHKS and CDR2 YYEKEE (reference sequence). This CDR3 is CASSPTGNYGYTF. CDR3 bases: TGTGCCAGCAGCCCTACAGGGAACTATGGCTACACCTTC.

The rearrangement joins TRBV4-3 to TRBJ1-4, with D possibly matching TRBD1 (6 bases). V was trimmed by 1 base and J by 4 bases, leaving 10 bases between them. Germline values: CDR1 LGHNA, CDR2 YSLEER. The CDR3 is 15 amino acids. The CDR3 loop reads CASSQVGQLNEKLFF. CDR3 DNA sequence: TGCGCCAGCAGCCAAGTGGGACAACTTAATGAAAAACTGTTTTTT.

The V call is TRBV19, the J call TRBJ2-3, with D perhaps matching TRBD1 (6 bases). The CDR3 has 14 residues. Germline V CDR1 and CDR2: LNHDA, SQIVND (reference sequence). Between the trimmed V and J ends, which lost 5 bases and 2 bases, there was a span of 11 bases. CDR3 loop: CASSPGAYTDTQYF. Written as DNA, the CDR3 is TGTGCCAGTAGTCCAGGGGCCTACACAGATACGCAGTATTTT.

CDR3 sequence: CASSLTGWTYEQYF. The CDR3 region has the DNA TGTGCCAGCAGCTTAACAGGGTGGACCTACGAGCAGTACTTC. This chain uses TRBV7-9 with TRBJ2-7; tentatively, D is TRBD1 (6 bases). CDR1 is SEHNR and CDR2 is FQNEAQ in the germline V gene (reference sequence). The CDR3 sequence is 14 residues long. The V gene lost 2 bases and the J gene lost 2 bases, with 10 bases spanning the gap.

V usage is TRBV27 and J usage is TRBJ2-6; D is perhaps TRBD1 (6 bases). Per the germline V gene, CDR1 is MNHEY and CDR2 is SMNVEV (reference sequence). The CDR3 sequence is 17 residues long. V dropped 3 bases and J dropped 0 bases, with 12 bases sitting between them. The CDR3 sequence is CASSFEQGISGANVLTF. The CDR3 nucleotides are TGTGCCAGCAGTTTTGAACAGGGAATCTCTGGGGCCAACGTCCTGACTTTC.

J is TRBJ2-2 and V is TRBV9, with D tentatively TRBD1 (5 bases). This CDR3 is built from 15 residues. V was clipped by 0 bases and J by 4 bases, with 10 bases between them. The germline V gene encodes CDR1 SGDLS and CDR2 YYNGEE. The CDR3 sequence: CASSVEAGRTGELFF. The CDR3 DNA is TGTGCCAGCAGCGTAGAGGCAGGGCGCACCGGGGAGCTGTTTTTT.

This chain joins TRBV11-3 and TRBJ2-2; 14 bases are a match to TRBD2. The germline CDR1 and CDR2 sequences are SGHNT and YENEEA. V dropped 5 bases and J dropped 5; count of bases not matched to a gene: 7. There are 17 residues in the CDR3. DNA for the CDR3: TGTGCCAGCAGCCCCCGGACTAGCGGGGGGCCGACCGGGGAGCTGTTTTTT. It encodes CASSPRTSGGPTGELFF. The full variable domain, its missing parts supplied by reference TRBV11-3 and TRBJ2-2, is EAGVVQSPRYKIIEKKQPVAFWCNPISGHNTLYWYLQNLGQGPELLIRYENEEAVDDSQLPKDRFSAERLKGVDSTLKIQPAELGDSAVYLCASSPRTSGGPTGELFFGEGSRLTVL.

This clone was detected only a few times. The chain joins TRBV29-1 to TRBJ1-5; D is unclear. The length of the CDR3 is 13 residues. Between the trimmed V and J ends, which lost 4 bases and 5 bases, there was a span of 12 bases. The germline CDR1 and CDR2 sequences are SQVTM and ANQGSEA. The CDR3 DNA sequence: TGCAGCGTTGGAGGGTCTAGAGATCAGCCCCAGCATTTT. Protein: CSVGGSRDQPQHF.

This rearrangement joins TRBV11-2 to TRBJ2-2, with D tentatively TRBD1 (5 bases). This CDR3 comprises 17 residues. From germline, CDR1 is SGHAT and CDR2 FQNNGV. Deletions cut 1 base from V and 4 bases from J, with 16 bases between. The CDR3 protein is CASSLAGSEVGTGELFF. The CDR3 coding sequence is TGTGCCAGCAGCTTAGCAGGGTCAGAAGTTGGCACCGGGGAGCTGTTTTTT. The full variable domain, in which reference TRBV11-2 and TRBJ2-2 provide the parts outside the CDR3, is EAGVAQSPRYKIIEKRQSVAFWCNPISGHATLYWYQQILGQGPKLLIQFQNNGVVDDSQLPKDRFSAERLKGVDSTLKIQPAKLEDSAVYLCASSLAGSEVGTGELFFGEGSRLTVL.

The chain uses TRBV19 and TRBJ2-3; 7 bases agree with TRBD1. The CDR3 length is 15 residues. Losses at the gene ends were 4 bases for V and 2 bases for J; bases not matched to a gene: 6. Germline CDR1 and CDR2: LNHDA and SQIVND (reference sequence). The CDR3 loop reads CASSSVRGNTDTQYF. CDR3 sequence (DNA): TGTGCCAGTAGTAGCGTCAGGGGGAACACAGATACGCAGTATTTT.

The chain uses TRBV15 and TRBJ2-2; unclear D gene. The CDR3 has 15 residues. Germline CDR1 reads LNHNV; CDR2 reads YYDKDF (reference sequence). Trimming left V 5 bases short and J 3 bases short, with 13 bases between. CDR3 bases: TGTGCCACCAGCGGTGGTATGGTAGACACCGGGGAGCTGTTTTTT. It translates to CATSGGMVDTGELFF.

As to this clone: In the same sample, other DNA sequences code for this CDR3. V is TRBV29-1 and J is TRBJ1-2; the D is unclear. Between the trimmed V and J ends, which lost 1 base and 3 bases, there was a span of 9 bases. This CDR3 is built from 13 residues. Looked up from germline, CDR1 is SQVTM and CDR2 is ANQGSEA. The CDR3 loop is CSVEGASHYGYTF. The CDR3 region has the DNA TGCAGCGTTGAAGGCGCATCACACTATGGCTACACCTTC.

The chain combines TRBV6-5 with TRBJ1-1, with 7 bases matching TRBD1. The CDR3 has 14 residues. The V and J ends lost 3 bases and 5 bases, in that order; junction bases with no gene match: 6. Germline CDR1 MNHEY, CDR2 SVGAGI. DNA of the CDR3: TGTGCCAGCAGTTATGGGGACAGTTCGACTGAAGCTTTCTTT. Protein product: CASSYGDSSTEAFF.

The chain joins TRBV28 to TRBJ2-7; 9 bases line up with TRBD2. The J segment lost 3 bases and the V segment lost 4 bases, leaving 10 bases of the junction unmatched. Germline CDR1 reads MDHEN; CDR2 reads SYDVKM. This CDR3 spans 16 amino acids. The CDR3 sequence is CASSSRISGRYYEQYF. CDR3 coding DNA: TGTGCCAGCAGTTCCCGGATTAGCGGGAGATACTACGAGCAGTACTTC.